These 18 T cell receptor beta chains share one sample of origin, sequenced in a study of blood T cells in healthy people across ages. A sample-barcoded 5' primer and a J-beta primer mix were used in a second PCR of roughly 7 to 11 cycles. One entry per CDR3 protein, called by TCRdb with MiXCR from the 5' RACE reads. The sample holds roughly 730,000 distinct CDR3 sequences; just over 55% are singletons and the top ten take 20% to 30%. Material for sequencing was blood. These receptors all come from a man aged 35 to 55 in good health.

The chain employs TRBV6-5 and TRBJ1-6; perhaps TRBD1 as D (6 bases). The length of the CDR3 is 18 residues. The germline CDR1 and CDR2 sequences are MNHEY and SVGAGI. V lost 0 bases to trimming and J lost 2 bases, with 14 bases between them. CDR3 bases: TGTGCCAGCAGTTACTCGATCTGGGGGCAGACCTATAATTCACCCCTCCACTTT. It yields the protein CASSYSIWGQTYNSPLHF.

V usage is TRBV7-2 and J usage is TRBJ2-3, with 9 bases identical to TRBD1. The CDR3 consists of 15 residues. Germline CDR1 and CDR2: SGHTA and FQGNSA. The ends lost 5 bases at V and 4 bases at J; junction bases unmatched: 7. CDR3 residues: CASSEQGARADTQYF. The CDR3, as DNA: TGTGCCAGCAGCGAACAGGGGGCCCGCGCAGATACGCAGTATTTT.

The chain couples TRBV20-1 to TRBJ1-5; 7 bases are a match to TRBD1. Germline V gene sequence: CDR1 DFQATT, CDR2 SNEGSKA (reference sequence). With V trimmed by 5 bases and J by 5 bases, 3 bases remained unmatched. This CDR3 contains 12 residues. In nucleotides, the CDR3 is TGCAGTGCTGCCACAGGGGATCAGCCCCAGCATTTT. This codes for CSAATGDQPQHF.

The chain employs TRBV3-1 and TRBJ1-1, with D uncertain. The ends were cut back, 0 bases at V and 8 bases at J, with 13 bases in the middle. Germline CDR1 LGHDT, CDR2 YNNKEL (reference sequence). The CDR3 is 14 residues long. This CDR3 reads CASSQDFGIREAFF. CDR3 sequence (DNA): TGTGCCAGCAGCCAAGATTTTGGAATTCGGGAAGCTTTCTTT.

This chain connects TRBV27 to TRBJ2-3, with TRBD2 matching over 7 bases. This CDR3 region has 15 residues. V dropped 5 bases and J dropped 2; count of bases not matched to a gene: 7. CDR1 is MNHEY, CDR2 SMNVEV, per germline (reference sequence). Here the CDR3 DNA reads TGTGCCAGCAGTGTTAGCGGGCCTTTCACAGATACGCAGTATTTT. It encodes CASSVSGPFTDTQYF.

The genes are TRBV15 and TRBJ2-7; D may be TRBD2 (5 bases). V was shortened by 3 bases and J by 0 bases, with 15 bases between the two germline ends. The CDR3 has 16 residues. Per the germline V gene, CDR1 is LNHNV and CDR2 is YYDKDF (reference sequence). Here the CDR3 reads CATSSGWRAYSYEQYF. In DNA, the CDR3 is TGTGCCACCAGCAGTGGGTGGCGGGCCTACTCCTACGAGCAGTACTTC.

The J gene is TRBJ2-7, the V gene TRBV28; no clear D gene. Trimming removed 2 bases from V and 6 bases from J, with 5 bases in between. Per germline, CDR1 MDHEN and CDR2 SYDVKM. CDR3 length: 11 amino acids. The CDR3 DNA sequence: TGTGCCAGCAGTTTAGGAGCCGAGCAGTACTTC. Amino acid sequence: CASSLGAEQYF.

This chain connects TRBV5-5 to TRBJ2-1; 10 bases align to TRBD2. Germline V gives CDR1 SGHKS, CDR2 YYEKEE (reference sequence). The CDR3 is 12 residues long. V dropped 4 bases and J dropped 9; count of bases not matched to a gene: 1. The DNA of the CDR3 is TGTGCCAGCAGCCTAGCGGGGGTTGAGCAGTTCTTC. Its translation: CASSLAGVEQFF.

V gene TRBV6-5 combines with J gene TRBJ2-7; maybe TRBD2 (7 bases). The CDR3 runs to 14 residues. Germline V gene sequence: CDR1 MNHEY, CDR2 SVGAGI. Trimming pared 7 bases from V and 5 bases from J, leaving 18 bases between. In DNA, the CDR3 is TGTGCCAGCAAGGAGGGAGGGGGTTACCACGAGCAGTACTTC. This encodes CASKEGGGYHEQYF.

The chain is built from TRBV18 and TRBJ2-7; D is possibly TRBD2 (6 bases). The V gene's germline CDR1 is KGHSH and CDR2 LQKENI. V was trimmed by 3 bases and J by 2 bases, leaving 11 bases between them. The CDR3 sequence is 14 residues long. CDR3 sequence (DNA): TGTGCCAGCTCACCGCGGGGCCCCGCCTACGAGCAGTACTTC. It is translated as CASSPRGPAYEQYF. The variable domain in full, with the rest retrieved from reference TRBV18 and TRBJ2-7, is NAGVMQNPRHLVRRRGQEARLRCSPMKGHSHVYWYRQLPEEGLKFMVYLQKENIIDESGMPKERFSAEFPKEGPSILRIQQVVRGDSAAYFCASSPRGPAYEQYFGPGTRLTVT.

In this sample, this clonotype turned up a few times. The CDR3: CASSQETGPGWVGFF. CDR3 DNA sequence: TGCGCCAGCAGCCAAGAGACGGGTCCAGGGTGGGTTGGTTTCTTT. The rearrangement uses TRBV4-3 and TRBJ1-1; D possibly corresponds to TRBD1 (5 bases). V was shortened by 0 bases and J by 13 bases, with 21 bases between the two germline ends. This CDR3 region has 15 residues. The germline CDR1 and CDR2 sequences are LGHNA and YSLEER.

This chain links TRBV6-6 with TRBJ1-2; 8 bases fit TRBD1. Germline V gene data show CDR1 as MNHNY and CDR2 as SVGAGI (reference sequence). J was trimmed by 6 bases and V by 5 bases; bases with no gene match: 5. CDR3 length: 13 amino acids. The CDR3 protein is CASSPAGGNGYTF. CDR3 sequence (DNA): TGTGCCAGCAGTCCCGCAGGGGGCAATGGCTACACCTTC.

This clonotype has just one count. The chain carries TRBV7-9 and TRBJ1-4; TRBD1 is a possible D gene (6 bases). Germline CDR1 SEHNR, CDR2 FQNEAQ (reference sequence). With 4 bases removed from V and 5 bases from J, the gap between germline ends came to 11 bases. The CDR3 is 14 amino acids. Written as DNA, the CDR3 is TGTGCCAGCAGCTCCCAGGGGCGGAATGAAAAACTGTTTTTT. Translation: CASSSQGRNEKLFF.

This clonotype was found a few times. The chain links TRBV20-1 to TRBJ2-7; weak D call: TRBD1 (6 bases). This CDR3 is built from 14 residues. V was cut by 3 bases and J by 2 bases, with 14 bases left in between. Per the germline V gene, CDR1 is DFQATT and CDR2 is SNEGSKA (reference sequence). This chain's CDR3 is CSARPGQSAYEQYF. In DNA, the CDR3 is TGCAGTGCTAGGCCAGGACAGTCGGCCTACGAGCAGTACTTC.

The CDR3 here is CASRYDRANVLTF. The DNA for the CDR3 is TGTGCCAGCCGTTATGATAGGGCCAACGTCCTGACTTTC. The chain uses TRBV2 and TRBJ2-6; D not resolved. CDR1 and CDR2 from the germline V gene are SNHLY and FYNNEI. This CDR3 has 13 residues. Trimming took off 8 bases at V and 5 bases at J, with 10 bases between the two ends.

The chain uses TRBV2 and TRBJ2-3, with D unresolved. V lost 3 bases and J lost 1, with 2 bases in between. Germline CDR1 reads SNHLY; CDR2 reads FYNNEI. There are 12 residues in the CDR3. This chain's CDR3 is CASSDGTDTQYF. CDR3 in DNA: TGTGCCAGCAGTGATGGCACAGATACGCAGTATTTT.

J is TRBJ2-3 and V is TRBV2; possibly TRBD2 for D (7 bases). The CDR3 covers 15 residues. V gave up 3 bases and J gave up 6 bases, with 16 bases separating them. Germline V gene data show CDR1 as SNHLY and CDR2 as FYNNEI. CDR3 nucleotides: TGTGCCAGCAGTGAGGCTAGGGGGGGCCTGGATACGCAGTATTTT. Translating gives CASSEARGGLDTQYF.

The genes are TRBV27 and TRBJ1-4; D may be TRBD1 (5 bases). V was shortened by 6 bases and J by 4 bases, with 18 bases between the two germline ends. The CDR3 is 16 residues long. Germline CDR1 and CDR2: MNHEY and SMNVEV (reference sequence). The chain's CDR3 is CASRSPGGGFNEKLFF. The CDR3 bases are TGTGCCAGCAGGTCTCCCGGGGGAGGATTTAATGAAAAACTGTTTTTT. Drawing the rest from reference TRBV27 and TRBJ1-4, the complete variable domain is EAQVTQNPRYLITVTGKKLTVTCSQNMNHEYMSWYRQDPGLGLRQIYYSMNVEVTDKGDVPEGYKVSRKEKRNFPLILESPSPNQTSLYFCASRSPGGGFNEKLFFGSGTQLSVL.